The 2 T cell receptor beta chains listed next were all sequenced from one sample in a study of cytomegalovirus exposure and HLA in healthy donors. The PCR used 60 Vbeta and 13 Jbeta primers. Using immunoSEQ multiplex PCR, the repertoire was profiled, and TCRdb retains in-frame clones only, with some absent. The table records under 200,000 clones, roughly 83% of them present only once. Material for sequencing was PBMCs. The source of these receptors is a woman between 45 and 65 years old in good health and CMV-seronegative.

The genes are TRBV21-1 and TRBJ2-7; the D segment call TRBD2 is taken from the table without a DNA check. TRBV21-1 is an annotated pseudogene. This CDR3 has 17 amino acids. The chain's CDR3 is CASSKSARGVQIYEQYF. The CDR3 DNA follows: TGTGCCAGCAGCAAATCGGCGCGGGGGGTTCAAATCTACGAGCAGTACTTC.

The V call is TRBV7-2, the J call TRBJ2-1, with TRBD2 as a possible D gene (6 bases). The CDR3 is 16 amino acids. Trimming left V 1 base short and J 5 bases short, with 15 bases between. The germline V gene encodes CDR1 SGHTA and CDR2 FQGNSA. CDR3 in amino acids: CASSLGGAGLDNEQFF. CDR3 bases: TGTGCCAGCAGCTTAGGGGGCGCGGGGCTGGACAATGAGCAGTTCTTC.